The clone carrying this TCR beta chain was seen a few times. Its antigen is currently unknown. This sample was included in a study of identical twins. Study-level points and caveats: Cross-sectional statistics underpinned the conclusions; the same donors were not followed.

J was trimmed by 5 bases and V by 0 bases; bases with no gene match: 7. The CDR3 runs 16 residues. Per germline, CDR1 SGHRS and CDR2 YFSETQ. A template switching step contributed a universal primer site, while unique molecular identifiers were present in the cDNA. A single record per CDR3 protein comes from TCRdb applying MiXCR to the 5' RACE reads. The sample holds about 1.7 million distinct CDR3 sequences, less than 35% seen once. The clonotype was recovered from a newborn girl in good health. Sequencing was performed on cord blood. V gene TRBV5-1 combines with J gene TRBJ2-1, with 8 positions matching TRBD1. The CDR3 coding sequence is TGCGCCAGCAGCTTGGGCCCCCTACAGGGGGACAATGAGCAGTTCTTC. Encoded protein: CASSLGPLQGDNEQFF.